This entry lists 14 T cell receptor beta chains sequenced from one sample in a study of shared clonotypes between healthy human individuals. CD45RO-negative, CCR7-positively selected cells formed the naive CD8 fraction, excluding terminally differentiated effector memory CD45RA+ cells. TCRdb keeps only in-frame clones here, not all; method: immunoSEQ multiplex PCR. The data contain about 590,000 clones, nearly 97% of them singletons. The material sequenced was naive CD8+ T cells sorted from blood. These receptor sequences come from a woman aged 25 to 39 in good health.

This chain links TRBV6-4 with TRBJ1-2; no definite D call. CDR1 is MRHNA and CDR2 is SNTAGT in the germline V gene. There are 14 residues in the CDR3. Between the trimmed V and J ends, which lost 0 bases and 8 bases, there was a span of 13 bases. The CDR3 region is CASSDSKSTGGYTF. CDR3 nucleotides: TGTGCCAGCAGTGACTCTAAGTCCACTGGGGGCTACACCTTC.

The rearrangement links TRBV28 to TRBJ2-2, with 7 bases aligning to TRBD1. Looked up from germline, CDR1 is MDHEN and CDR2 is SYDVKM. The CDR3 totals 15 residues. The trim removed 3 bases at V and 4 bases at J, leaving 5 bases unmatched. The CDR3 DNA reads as TGTGCCAGCAGTTTGGACAGGACATCCACCGGGGAGCTGTTTTTT. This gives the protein CASSLDRTSTGELFF.

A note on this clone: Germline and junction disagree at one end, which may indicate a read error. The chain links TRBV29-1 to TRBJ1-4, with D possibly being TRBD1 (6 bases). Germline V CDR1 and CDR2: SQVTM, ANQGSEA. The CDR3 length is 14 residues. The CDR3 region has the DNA TGCAGCGTTGAAGTAGCAGGAACCGGGACATTTCGTCTTTTT. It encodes CSVEVAGTGTFRLF.

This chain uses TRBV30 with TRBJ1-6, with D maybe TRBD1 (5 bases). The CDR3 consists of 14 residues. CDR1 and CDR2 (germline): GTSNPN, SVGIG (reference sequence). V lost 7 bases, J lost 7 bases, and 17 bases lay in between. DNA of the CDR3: TGTGCCTATAGTCGGGGGTTGGGGAATTCACCCCTCCACTTT. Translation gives CAYSRGLGNSPLHF.

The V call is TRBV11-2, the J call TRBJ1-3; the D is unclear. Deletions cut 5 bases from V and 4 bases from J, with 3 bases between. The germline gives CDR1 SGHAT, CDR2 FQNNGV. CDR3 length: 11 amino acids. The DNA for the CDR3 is TGTGCCAGCAGCCACGGAAACACCATATATTTT. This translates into CASSHGNTIYF.

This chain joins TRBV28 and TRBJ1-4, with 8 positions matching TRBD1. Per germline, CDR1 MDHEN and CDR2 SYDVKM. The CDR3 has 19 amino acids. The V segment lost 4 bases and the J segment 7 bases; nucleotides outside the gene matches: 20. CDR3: CASSSPLGQGARLGEKLFF. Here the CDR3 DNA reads TGTGCCAGCAGTTCTCCCCTCGGGCAGGGGGCGCGTCTGGGTGAAAAACTGTTTTTT.

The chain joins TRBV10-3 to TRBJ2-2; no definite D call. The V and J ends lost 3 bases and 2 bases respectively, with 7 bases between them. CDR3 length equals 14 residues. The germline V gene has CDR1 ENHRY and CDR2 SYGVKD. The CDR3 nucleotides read TGTGCCATCAGTGATCGACCAAACACCGGGGAGCTGTTTTTT. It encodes CAISDRPNTGELFF.

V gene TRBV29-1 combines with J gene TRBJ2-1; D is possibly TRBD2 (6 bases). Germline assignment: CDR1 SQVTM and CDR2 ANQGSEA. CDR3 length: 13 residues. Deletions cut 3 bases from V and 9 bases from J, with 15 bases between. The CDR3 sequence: CSVDGILGGEQFF. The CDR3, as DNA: TGCAGCGTTGACGGCATACTGGGGGGTGAGCAGTTCTTC.

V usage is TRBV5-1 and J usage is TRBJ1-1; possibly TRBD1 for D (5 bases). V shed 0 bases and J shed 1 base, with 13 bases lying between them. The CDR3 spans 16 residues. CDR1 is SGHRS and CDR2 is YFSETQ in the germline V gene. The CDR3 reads CASSLGRAGRNTEAFF. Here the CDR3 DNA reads TGCGCCAGCAGCTTGGGCAGGGCCGGAAGGAACACTGAAGCTTTCTTT.

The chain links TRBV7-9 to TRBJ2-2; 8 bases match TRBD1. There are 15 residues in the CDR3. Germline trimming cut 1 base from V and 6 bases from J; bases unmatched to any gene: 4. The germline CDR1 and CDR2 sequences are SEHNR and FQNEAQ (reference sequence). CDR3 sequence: CASSLGQGAAGELFF. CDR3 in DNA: TGTGCCAGCAGCTTAGGGCAGGGGGCAGCCGGGGAGCTGTTTTTT.

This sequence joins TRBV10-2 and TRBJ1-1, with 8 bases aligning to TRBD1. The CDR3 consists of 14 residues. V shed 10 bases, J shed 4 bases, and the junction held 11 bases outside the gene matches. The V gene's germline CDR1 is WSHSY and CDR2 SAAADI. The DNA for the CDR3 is TGCGCCACCAGACAGGGGTTGGTGGGCACTGAAGCTTTCTTT. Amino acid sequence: CATRQGLVGTEAFF.

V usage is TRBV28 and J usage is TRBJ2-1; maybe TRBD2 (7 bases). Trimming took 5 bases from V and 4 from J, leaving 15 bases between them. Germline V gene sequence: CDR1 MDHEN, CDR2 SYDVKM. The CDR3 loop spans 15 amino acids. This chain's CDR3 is CASSGGGSRYNEQFF. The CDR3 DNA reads TGTGCCAGCAGTGGGGGCGGGAGTCGGTACAATGAGCAGTTCTTC.

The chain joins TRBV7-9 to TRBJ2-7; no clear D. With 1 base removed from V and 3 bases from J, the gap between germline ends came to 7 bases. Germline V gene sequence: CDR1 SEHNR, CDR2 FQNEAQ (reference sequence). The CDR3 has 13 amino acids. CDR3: CASSLGSGYEQYF. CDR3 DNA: TGTGCCAGCAGCTTAGGTAGTGGCTACGAGCAGTACTTC.

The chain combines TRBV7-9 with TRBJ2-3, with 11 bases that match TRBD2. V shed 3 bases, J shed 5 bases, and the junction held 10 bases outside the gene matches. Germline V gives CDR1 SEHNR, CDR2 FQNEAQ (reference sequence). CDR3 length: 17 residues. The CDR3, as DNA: TGTGCCAGCAGCTTTACTACTAGCGGGAGTTCTGAAGATACGCAGTATTTT. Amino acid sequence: CASSFTTSGSSEDTQYF.